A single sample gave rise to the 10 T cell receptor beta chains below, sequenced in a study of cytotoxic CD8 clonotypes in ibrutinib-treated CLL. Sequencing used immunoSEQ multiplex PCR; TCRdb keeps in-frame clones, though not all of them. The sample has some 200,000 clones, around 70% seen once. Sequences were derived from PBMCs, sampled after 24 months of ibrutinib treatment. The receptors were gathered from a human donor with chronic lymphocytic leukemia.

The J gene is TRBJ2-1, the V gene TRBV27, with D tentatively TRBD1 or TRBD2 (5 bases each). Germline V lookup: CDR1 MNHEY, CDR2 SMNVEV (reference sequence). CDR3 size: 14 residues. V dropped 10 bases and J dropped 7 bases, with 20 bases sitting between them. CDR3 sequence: CATHPRPEGNEQFF. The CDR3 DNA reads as TGTGCCACCCACCCCAGACCAGAGGGGAATGAGCAGTTCTTC.

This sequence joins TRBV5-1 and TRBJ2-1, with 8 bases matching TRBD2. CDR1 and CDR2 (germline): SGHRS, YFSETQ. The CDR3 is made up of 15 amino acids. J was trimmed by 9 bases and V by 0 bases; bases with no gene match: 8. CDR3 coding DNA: TGCGCCAGCAGCTTGGCCGTTAGCGGGAACACTGAGCAGTTCTTC. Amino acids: CASSLAVSGNTEQFF. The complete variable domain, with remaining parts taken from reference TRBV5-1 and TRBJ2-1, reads KAGVTQTPRYLIKTRGQQVTLSCSPISGHRSVSWYQQTPGQGLQFLFEYFSETQRNKGNFPGRFSGRQFSNSRSEMNVSTLELGDSALYLCASSLAVSGNTEQFFGPGTRLTVL.

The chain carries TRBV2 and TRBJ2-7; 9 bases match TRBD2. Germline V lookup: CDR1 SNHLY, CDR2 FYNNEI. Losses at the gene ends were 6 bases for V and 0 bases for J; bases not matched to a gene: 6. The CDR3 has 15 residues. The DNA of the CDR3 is TGTGCCAGCAGAGTAGCGGGAGAGGTCTCCTACGAGCAGTACTTC. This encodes CASRVAGEVSYEQYF.

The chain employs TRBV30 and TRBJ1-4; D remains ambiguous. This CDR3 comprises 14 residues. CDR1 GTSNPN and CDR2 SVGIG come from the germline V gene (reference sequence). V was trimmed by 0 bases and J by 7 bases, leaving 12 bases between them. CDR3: CAWSVPGEVEKLFF. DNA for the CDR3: TGTGCCTGGAGTGTTCCCGGGGAGGTTGAAAAACTGTTTTTT.

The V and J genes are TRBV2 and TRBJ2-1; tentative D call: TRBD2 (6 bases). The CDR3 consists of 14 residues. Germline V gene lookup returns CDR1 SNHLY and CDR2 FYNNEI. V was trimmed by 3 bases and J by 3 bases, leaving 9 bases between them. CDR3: CASSDGGVYNEQFF. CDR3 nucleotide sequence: TGTGCCAGCAGTGACGGCGGGGTCTACAATGAGCAGTTCTTC. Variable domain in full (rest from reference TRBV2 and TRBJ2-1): EPEVTQTPSHQVTQMGQEVILRCVPISNHLYFYWYRQILGQKVEFLVSFYNNEISEKSEIFDDQFSVERPDGSNFTLKIRSTKLEDSAMYFCASSDGGVYNEQFFGPGTRLTVL.

The CDR3, as DNA: TGTGCCAGCAGGCCTACTCGGAGGGCCTACAATGAGCAGTTCTTC. Residues: CASRPTRRAYNEQFF. This sequence joins TRBV6-5 and TRBJ2-1; the D gene is possibly TRBD2 (6 bases). Germline loops: CDR1 MNHEY, CDR2 SVGAGI. The CDR3 runs to 15 residues. Trimming shortened V by 6 bases and J by 2 bases, and 14 bases separated the two germline ends.

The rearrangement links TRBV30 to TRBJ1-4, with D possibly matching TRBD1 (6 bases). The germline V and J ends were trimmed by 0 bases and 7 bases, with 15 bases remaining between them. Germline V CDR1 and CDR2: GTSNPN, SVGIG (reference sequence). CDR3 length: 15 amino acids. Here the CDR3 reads CAWSVLPGVGEKLFF. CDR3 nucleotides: TGTGCCTGGAGTGTACTGCCAGGGGTCGGTGAAAAACTGTTTTTT.

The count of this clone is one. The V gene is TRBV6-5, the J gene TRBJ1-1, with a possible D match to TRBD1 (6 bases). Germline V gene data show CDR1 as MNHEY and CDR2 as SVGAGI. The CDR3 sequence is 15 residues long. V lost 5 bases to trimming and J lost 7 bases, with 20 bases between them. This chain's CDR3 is CASSTPSQGSHEAFF. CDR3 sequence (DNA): TGTGCCAGCAGTACCCCCTCACAGGGTTCGCATGAAGCTTTCTTT.

Written as DNA, the CDR3 is TGTGCCAGCAGTTTGGAGGCAGAAGCACAAGAGACCCAGTACTTC. This gives the protein CASSLEAEAQETQYF. The rearrangement links TRBV28 to TRBJ2-5; perhaps TRBD2 as D (5 bases). Trimming pared 3 bases from V and 2 bases from J, leaving 13 bases between. The CDR3 has 15 amino acids. CDR1 is MDHEN and CDR2 is SYDVKM in the germline V gene. The full variable domain, its missing parts supplied by reference TRBV28 and TRBJ2-5, is DVKVTQSSRYLVKRTGEKVFLECVQDMDHENMFWYRQDPGLGLRLIYFSYDVKMKEKGDIPEGYSVSREKKERFSLILESASTNQTSMYLCASSLEAEAQETQYFGPGTRLLVL.

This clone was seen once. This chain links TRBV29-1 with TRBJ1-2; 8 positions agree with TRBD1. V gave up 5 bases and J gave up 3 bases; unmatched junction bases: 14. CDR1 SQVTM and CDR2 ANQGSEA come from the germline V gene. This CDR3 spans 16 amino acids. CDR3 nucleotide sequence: TGCAGCGTTATTTTACCCCGTCCACAGGGGGACTATGGCTACACCTTC. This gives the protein CSVILPRPQGDYGYTF.